This T cell receptor beta chain derives from a study of CD8 T cells in ankylosing spondylitis. Trimming pared 4 bases from V and 3 bases from J, leaving 13 bases between. Germline V gene sequence: CDR1 SGDLS, CDR2 YYNGEE. The CDR3 is 15 residues long. A remark on this clonotype: Antigen unknown.

Using quantitative 5'-RACE with molecular barcodes, the authors made TCR beta libraries. TCRdb processed the 5' RACE reads anew with MiXCR; each CDR3 protein has one entry. The sample holds just under 550,000 distinct CDR3 sequences, roughly an eighth seen once. Broader study findings: Peripheral blood held disease-linked clones only at relatively low frequency, and these were CD8+. Seemingly distinctive of ankylosing spondylitis blood was a TCR beta motif formed by eight highly homologous variants. Earlier studies detected some motif variants in reactive arthritis synovial fluid and blood. Reports say disease-linked clones showed up significantly more in matched ankylosing spondylitis synovial fluid.

The clonotype originates from a male donor with ankylosing spondylitis. The sequenced sample was blood, either unsorted or a sorted T cell fraction (not recorded which). The genes are TRBV9 and TRBJ2-2; D unresolved. The CDR3 loop is CASSKGPWDTGELFF. DNA of the CDR3: TGTGCCAGCAGCAAAGGGCCCTGGGACACCGGGGAGCTGTTTTTT.